Detailed here is one T cell receptor (beta chain). Antigen: not known. The CDR3 consists of 14 residues. Trimming left V 6 bases short and J 4 bases short, with 15 bases between. Germline-derived CDR1 and CDR2 are LNHDA and SQIVND (reference sequence). Profiled with immunoSEQ multiplex PCR; TCRdb holds only in-frame clones, not every one. The sample has 100,000 to 150,000 clones, roughly nine tenths seen once; the top ten hold 25% to 35%. The data were obtained in a study of T cell responses to AZD1222 COVID-19 vaccine. Study in general: Researchers grouped second doses given at about 4 or about 12 weeks into one pool. Findings and caveats of the study: Spike-specific TCR breadth and depth were elevated following two AZD1222 doses. Donors were mostly white British, more females; clonal diversity possibly underestimated. Spike regions recognized by vaccine-associated CD4 TCRs spanned the protein, led by 160-218 and 743-854.

The receptor comes from an adult in good health. The V call is TRBV19, the J call TRBJ1-2, with D maybe TRBD1 (6 bases). The sample was peripheral blood, taken on day 0 of AZD1222 vaccination. CDR3 sequence: CASRDPQGRYGYTF. CDR3 sequence (DNA): TGTGCCAGTAGGGATCCACAGGGTCGCTATGGCTACACCTTC.